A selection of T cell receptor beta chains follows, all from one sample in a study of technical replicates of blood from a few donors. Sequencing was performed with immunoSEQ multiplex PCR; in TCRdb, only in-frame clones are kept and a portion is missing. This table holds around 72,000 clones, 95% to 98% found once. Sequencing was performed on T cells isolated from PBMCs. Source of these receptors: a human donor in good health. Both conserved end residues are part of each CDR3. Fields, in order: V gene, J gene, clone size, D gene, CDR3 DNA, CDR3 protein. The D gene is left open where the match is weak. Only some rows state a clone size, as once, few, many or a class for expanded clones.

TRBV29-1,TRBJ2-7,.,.,TGCAGCGTGTCCAAATCACAGGGGACTTACGAGCAGTACTTC,CSVSKSQGTYEQYF
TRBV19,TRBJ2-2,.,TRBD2,TGTGCCAGTAGTATACTAGCGGGCATGAACACCGGGGAGCTGTTTTTT,CASSILAGMNTGELFF
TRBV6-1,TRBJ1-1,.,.,TGTGCCAGCAGTGAAAACAGGAACACTGAAGCTTTCTTT,CASSENRNTEAFF
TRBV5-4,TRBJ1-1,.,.,TGTGCCAGCAGCCCCCCCATCCAGGGTCAAACTGAAGCTTTCTTT,CASSPPIQGQTEAFF
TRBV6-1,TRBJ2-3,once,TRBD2,TGTGCCAGCGGACTAGCGGGAGAAGATACGCAGTATTTT,CASGLAGEDTQYF
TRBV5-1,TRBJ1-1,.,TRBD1,TGCGCCAGCGGGGACAGCATGAACACTGAAGCTTTCTTT,CASGDSMNTEAFF
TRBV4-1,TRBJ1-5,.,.,TGCGCCAGCAGCCTACCTCAGGCTTCGCAGCCCCAGCATTTT,CASSLPQASQPQHF
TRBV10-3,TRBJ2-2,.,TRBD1,TGTGCCATCAGTAGAACAGGGGCCCTTAACACCGGGGAGCTGTTTTTT,CAISRTGALNTGELFF
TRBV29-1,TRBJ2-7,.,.,TGCAGCGTTGAGCACGAGGACAACTACGAGCAGTACTTC,CSVEHEDNYEQYF
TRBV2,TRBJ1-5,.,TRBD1,TGTGCCAGCAGTGGTGCGGGACAGCCGAATCAGCCCCAGCATTTT,CASSGAGQPNQPQHF
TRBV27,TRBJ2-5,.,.,TGTGCCAGCAGCCCAGACAGCCTCGAGACCCAGTACTTC,CASSPDSLETQYF
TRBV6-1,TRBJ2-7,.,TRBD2,TGTGCCAGCAGTGACGGACTAGCGTTAACCTACGAGCAGTACTTC,CASSDGLALTYEQYF
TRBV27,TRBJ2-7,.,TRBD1,TGTGCCAGCAGCGACAGGGGAAACCCCTACGAGCAGTACTTC,CASSDRGNPYEQYF
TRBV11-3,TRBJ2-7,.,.,TGTGCCAGCAGCTTAGTGTGCCCGGGTCGCGAGCAGTACTTC,CASSLVCPGREQYF
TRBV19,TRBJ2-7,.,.,TGTGCCAGTAGTATAGAGGCAAGTTACGAGCAGTACTTC,CASSIEASYEQYF
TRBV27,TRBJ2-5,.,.,TGTGCCAGCGGCCTACAGGGCTCAACAGAGACCCAGTACTTC,CASGLQGSTETQYF
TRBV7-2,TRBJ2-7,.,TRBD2,TGTGCCAGCAGGAATAGCGGGGGGACCTACGAGCAGTACTTC,CASRNSGGTYEQYF
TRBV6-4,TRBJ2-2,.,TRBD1,TGTGCCAGCAGCCCGGGACAGGGTAACGGGGAGCTGTTTTTT,CASSPGQGNGELFF
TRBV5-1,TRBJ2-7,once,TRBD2,TGCGCCAGCAGCTTTACCGGGACTACCAGCTCCTACGAGCAGTACTTC,CASSFTGTTSSYEQYF
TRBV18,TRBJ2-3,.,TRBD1,TGTGCCAGCTCACCAAGGGACAGGGGGTTTTCTGATACGCAGTATTTT,CASSPRDRGFSDTQYF
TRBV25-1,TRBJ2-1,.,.,TGTGCCAGCAGTGAACTACTAAACCAAAATGAGCAGTTCTTC,CASSELLNQNEQFF
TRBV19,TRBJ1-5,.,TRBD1,TGTGCCAGTAGTACAAGACAGGGAGCTCAGCCCCAGCATTTT,CASSTRQGAQPQHF
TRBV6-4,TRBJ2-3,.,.,TGTGCCAGCAGTCGGGGAGAGGCAGATACGCAGTATTTT,CASSRGEADTQYF
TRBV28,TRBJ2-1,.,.,TGTGCCAGTAGGGGCAATGAGCAGTTCTTC,CASRGNEQFF
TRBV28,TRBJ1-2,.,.,TGTGCCAGCAGTTTGGGTCAGGAAGAACCTAACTATGGCTACACCTTC,CASSLGQEEPNYGYTF
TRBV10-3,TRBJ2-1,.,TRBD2,TGTGCCATCGGGACTAGCGGGATTGAGCAGTTCTTC,CAIGTSGIEQFF
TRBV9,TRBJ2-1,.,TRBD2,TGTGCCAGCAGCGTTCGACTAGCGGGAGACTACAATGAGCAGTTCTTC,CASSVRLAGDYNEQFF
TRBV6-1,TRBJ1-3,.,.,TGTGCCAGCAGTCCCGTCGGGAGTGGAAACACCATATATTTT,CASSPVGSGNTIYF
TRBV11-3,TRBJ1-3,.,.,TGTGCCAGCAGCAGGACAGAAGGAAACACCATATATTTT,CASSRTEGNTIYF
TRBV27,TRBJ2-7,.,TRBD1,TGTGCCAGCAGTCCCGGGACAGGGATCGAGCAGTACTTC,CASSPGTGIEQYF
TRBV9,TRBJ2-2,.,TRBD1,TGTGCCAGCAGCGTAGATCGGACAGGGGGTGTCACCGGGGAGCTGTTTTTT,CASSVDRTGGVTGELFF
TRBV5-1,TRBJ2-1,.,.,TGCGCCAGCAGCTCGACAATCTCCTACAATGAGCAGTTCTTC,CASSSTISYNEQFF
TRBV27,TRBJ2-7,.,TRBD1,TGTGCCAGCAGAAGACAGGGCAACTACGAGCAGTACTTC,CASRRQGNYEQYF